These T cell receptor beta chains were read from a single sample in a study of T cell repertoires in cytomegalovirus infection. TCRdb redid the calling of the reads with MiXCR, one entry per CDR3 protein. The data show 150,000 to 200,000 distinct CDR3 sequences, about 15% seen once. Specimen: CD8+ T cells from PBMCs. The receptor set was obtained from a human donor in good health (CMV status not recorded). Some clones in this sample may be carry-over from other donors' samples. Both conserved end residues are part of each CDR3. The D gene is left open where the match is weak. Clone size appears in some rows only: once, few, many, or a class for an expanded clone.

j_call clone_size d_call v_call cdr3_aa cdr3_nt
TRBJ2-1 - TRBD1 TRBV7-2 CASSSVRGPYNEQFF TGTGCCAGCAGCTCCGTCAGGGGGCCCTACAATGAGCAGTTCTTC
TRBJ1-2 - - TRBV27 CASRTGGFNYGYTF TGTGCCAGCAGAACGGGGGGTTTTAACTATGGCTACACCTTC
TRBJ2-2 - - TRBV6-2/TRBV6-3 CASSPSGHLFAGELFF TGTGCCAGCAGCCCCTCGGGACACCTATTCGCCGGGGAGCTGTTTTTT
TRBJ2-1 - TRBD2 TRBV6-2/TRBV6-3 CASSYGGGGYNEQFF TGTGCCAGCAGTTACGGCGGGGGGGGCTACAATGAGCAGTTCTTC
TRBJ2-1 - TRBD2 TRBV7-2 CASSPRGLHYNEQFF TGTGCCAGCAGCCCTAGGGGACTACACTACAATGAGCAGTTCTTC
TRBJ1-2 - - TRBV5-6 CASSLGRTLGGYGYTF TGTGCCAGCAGCTTGGGGCGGACTCTCGGCGGCTATGGCTACACCTTC
TRBJ2-7 - TRBD1 TRBV7-6 CASSFGTGQYYEQYF TGTGCCAGCAGCTTCGGGACAGGGCAGTACTACGAGCAGTACTTC
TRBJ1-5 few - TRBV11-2 CASSVDMEVDGNQPQHF TGTGCCAGCAGCGTCGATATGGAAGTTGACGGCAATCAGCCCCAGCATTTT
TRBJ2-1 - TRBD1 TRBV6-2/TRBV6-3 CASSLSLDRDPYNEQFF TGTGCCAGCAGTTTAAGCTTGGACAGGGACCCCTACAATGAGCAGTTCTTC
TRBJ1-1 few - TRBV27 CASSFTGGNTEAFF TGTGCCAGCAGTTTTACAGGTGGCAACACTGAAGCTTTCTTT
TRBJ2-2 - - TRBV7-6 CASSAMRRVAGELFF TGTGCCAGCAGCGCCATGAGGCGAGTGGCCGGGGAGCTGTTTTTT
TRBJ2-7 few - TRBV7-9 CASTPQERASYEQYF TGTGCCAGCACCCCTCAAGAGAGGGCCTCCTACGAGCAGTACTTC
TRBJ1-2 - - TRBV25-1 CASSEATGASGYTF TGTGCCAGCAGTGAGGCCACAGGCGCTAGCGGCTACACCTTC
TRBJ2-2 few TRBD1 TRBV4-2 CASSHPGTANTGELFF TGTGCCAGCAGCCACCCCGGGACAGCGAACACCGGGGAGCTGTTTTTT
TRBJ1-1 many - TRBV7-2 CASSLAYRTTFLNTEAFF TGTGCCAGCAGCTTAGCCTACCGAACGACATTTTTGAACACTGAAGCTTTCTTT
TRBJ1-1 many - TRBV7-2 CASSEDIMNTEAFF TGTGCCAGCAGCGAGGACATAATGAACACTGAAGCTTTCTTT
TRBJ1-2 few TRBD1 TRBV10-3 CAISDQGDGYTF TGTGCCATCAGTGACCAGGGGGATGGCTACACCTTC
TRBJ1-1 few - TRBV9 CASSVYSDRASTEAFF TGTGCCAGCAGCGTATATTCCGATAGGGCGAGTACTGAAGCTTTCTTT
TRBJ1-1 - - TRBV6-1 CASTPWGNTEAFF TGTGCCAGCACCCCCTGGGGGAACACTGAAGCTTTCTTT
TRBJ1-1 - - TRBV12-3/TRBV12-4 CASSLSDGNTEAFF TGTGCCAGCAGTTTATCGGACGGTAACACTGAAGCTTTCTTT
TRBJ1-2 - - TRBV11-2 CASSLDPGRIGYTF TGTGCCAGCAGCTTAGATCCGGGACGGATTGGCTACACCTTC
TRBJ2-3 few - TRBV27 CASSLSRSGNTDTQYF TGTGCCAGCAGTCTGAGTCGATCGGGTAACACAGATACGCAGTATTTT
TRBJ1-2 few - TRBV29-1 CSVDVGGDGYTF TGCAGCGTTGACGTGGGCGGAGATGGCTACACCTTC
TRBJ1-1 many - TRBV6-2/TRBV6-3 CASSYRVTEAFF TGTGCCAGCAGTTACAGGGTGACTGAAGCTTTCTTT
TRBJ2-5 few TRBD1 TRBV11-2 CASSLDGTGWGQETQYF TGTGCCAGCAGCTTAGACGGGACAGGGTGGGGCCAAGAGACCCAGTACTTC
TRBJ2-7 few - TRBV7-2 CASSLGGLWEQYF TGTGCCAGCAGCTTAGGCGGGCTTTGGGAGCAGTACTTC
TRBJ1-4 few - TRBV4-3 CASSQGPQATNEKLFF TGCGCCAGCAGCCAAGGACCCCAGGCAACTAATGAAAAACTGTTTTTT
TRBJ1-1 few - TRBV6-2/TRBV6-3 CASRTGLGPSMNTEAFF TGTGCCAGCAGAACCGGATTGGGACCGTCGATGAACACTGAAGCTTTCTTT
TRBJ2-3 few - TRBV2 CASPSYTDTQYF TGTGCCAGCCCCTCCTACACAGATACGCAGTATTTT
TRBJ1-1 - - TRBV7-2 CASSFRQGDTEAFF TGTGCCAGCAGCTTTAGGCAGGGAGACACTGAAGCTTTCTTT
TRBJ2-2 - - TRBV9 CASSPRRLAENTGELFF TGTGCCAGCAGCCCCCGGAGGTTGGCGGAGAACACCGGGGAGCTGTTTTTT
TRBJ2-7 - - TRBV12-3/TRBV12-4 CASSFTRGVDEQYF TGTGCCAGCAGTTTTACAAGGGGAGTAGACGAGCAGTACTTC
TRBJ1-6 - - TRBV4-3 CASSQDQRESVDSPLHF TGCGCCAGCAGCCAAGATCAACGAGAATCCGTAGATTCACCCCTCCACTTT
TRBJ1-1 - - TRBV4-1 CASSQEWAAMNTEAFF TGCGCCAGCAGCCAAGAGTGGGCAGCCATGAACACTGAAGCTTTCTTT
TRBJ2-5 few - TRBV6-2/TRBV6-3 CASSYPPEETQYF TGTGCCAGCAGTTACCCGCCAGAAGAGACCCAGTACTTC
TRBJ2-7 few - TRBV7-6 CASSPWGETSEQYF TGTGCTAGCAGCCCTTGGGGGGAAACGAGCGAGCAGTACTTC
TRBJ2-7 few - TRBV10-3 CAISGSDINYEQYF TGTGCCATCAGTGGGTCGGATATTAACTACGAGCAGTACTTC
TRBJ2-5 - TRBD2 TRBV6-6 CASSSPPSGGAWETQYF TGTGCCAGCAGTTCACCGCCTAGCGGGGGGGCTTGGGAGACCCAGTACTTC
TRBJ2-3 - TRBD2 TRBV11-2 CASSLNGGALDTQYF TGTGCCAGCAGCTTAAACGGGGGGGCCCTAGATACGCAGTATTTT
TRBJ2-7 - - TRBV7-9 CASSGSGLKSYEQYF TGTGCCAGCAGCGGTAGCGGACTTAAATCCTACGAGCAGTACTTC
TRBJ2-2 - - TRBV7-9 CASSLPTGLNTGELFF TGTGCCAGCAGCCTCCCGACAGGCCTAAACACCGGGGAGCTGTTTTTT
TRBJ2-4 - TRBD2 TRBV19 CASSILASGGNIQYF TGTGCCAGTAGTATCTTGGCTAGCGGGGGAAACATTCAGTACTTC
TRBJ2-7 - TRBD1 TRBV11-2 CASSLMGQRLSYEQYF TGTGCCAGCAGCTTAATGGGACAGAGGCTATCCTACGAGCAGTACTTC
TRBJ2-3 few - TRBV7-9 CASSQGKSFTDTQYF TGTGCCAGCAGCCAGGGGAAGTCCTTCACAGATACGCAGTATTTT
TRBJ1-3 - - TRBV7-2 CASSLVPPGNTIYF TGTGCCAGCAGCCTAGTACCGCCTGGAAACACCATATATTTT
TRBJ2-1 - - TRBV6-2/TRBV6-3 CASSSISGLDEQFF TGTGCCAGCAGTTCGATCTCGGGGTTGGATGAGCAGTTCTTC
TRBJ2-3 - - TRBV29-1 CSVENRESTDTQYF TGCAGCGTTGAGAACAGGGAGTCCACAGATACGCAGTATTTT
TRBJ2-2 - TRBD2 TRBV7-8 CASSLRSGIGTGELFF TGTGCCAGCAGCTTACGTAGCGGGATCGGCACCGGGGAGCTGTTTTTT
TRBJ2-5 few TRBD1 TRBV18 CASSHRDRGNETQYF TGTGCCAGCTCCCACCGGGACAGGGGAAACGAGACCCAGTACTTC
TRBJ1-3 - - TRBV7-4 CASRPTGIGGNTIYF TGTGCCAGCAGACCCACAGGGATCGGTGGAAACACCATATATTTT
TRBJ1-1 - - TRBV10-3 CAISESSRVDTEAFF TGTGCCATCAGTGAGTCCAGCAGGGTTGACACTGAAGCTTTCTTT
TRBJ2-7 - TRBD2 TRBV10-3 CAISERASGGLYEQYF TGTGCCATCAGTGAAAGGGCTAGCGGGGGACTTTACGAGCAGTACTTC
TRBJ1-1 - - TRBV5-1 CASSPLKRGDTEAFF TGCGCCAGCAGCCCACTTAAGCGGGGTGACACTGAAGCTTTCTTT